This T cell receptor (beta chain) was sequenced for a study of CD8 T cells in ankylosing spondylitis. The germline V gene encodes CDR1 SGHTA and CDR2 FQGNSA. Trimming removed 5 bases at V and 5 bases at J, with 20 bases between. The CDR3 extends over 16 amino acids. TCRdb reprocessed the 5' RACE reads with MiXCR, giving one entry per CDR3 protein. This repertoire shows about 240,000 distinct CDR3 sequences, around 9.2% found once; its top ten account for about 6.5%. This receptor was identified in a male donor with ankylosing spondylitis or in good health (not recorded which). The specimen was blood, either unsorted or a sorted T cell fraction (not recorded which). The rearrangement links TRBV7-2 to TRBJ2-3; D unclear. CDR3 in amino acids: CASSQKAIQPGDTQYF. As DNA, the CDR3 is TGTGCCAGCAGCCAAAAAGCTATTCAACCGGGAGATACGCAGTATTTT.